This T cell receptor (beta chain) was observed in a study of T cells in Graves' hyperthyroidism and ophthalmopathy. Study overall: Upon initial diagnosis and before any treatment, peripheral blood was collected. Study-wide results and limits: Ophthalmopathy was distinguished from stable hyperthyroidism by 13 V-J signatures.

TCR beta CDR3 regions were amplified from RNA transcripts. The HTBI primer set drove a first-round RT-PCR of the TCR CDR3. Using its own MiXCR run on the multiplex PCR reads, TCRdb lists one record per CDR3 protein. Here the sample spans a few hundred thousand distinct CDR3 sequences, 25% being singletons. The CDR3 is 14 residues long. Germline V gene lookup returns CDR1 MNHEY and CDR2 SMNVEV (reference sequence). Trimming took off 2 bases at V and 7 bases at J, with 12 bases between the two ends. Worth noting for this clonotype: Its antigen is currently unknown.

Reasons for excluding patients were uncontrolled infection, other autoimmune disease, pregnancy or lactation. The PBMCs had their origin in approximately 10 ml of fresh peripheral blood. This receptor was taken from a man aged 50 or older with Graves' hyperthyroidism. The V gene is TRBV27, the J gene TRBJ2-4; D perhaps matches TRBD2 (6 bases). The sequenced material came from blood. The CDR3 nucleotides are TGTGCCAGCAGTTTAGGCTACAGCGGGAACATTCAGTACTTC. Translated, it gives CASSLGYSGNIQYF.